These 31 T cell receptor beta chains were all obtained from the same sample, sequenced in a study of T-cell reconstitution after alpha-beta-depleted transplantation in children. Construction of the TCRbeta library involved unique molecular identifiers. TCRdb recomputed calls from the PCR reads with MiXCR, one row per CDR3 protein. The data contain about 340,000 distinct CDR3 sequences, about 9.4% of them singletons. Material: PBMCs from the stem cell graft donor, obtained from the stem cell graft. These receptors were obtained from a human donor who donated a stem cell graft to a child with acute lymphoblastic leukemia.

CDR3 in DNA: TGCAGTGCGCGAAAGGTAGCGGCCTCCTACGAGCAGTACTTC. This gives the protein CSARKVAASYEQYF. This chain joins TRBV20-1 and TRBJ2-7; D is possibly TRBD2 (6 bases). The CDR3 runs 14 residues. V dropped 6 bases and J dropped 0 bases, with 15 bases sitting between them. CDR1 DFQATT and CDR2 SNEGSKA come from the germline V gene (reference sequence).

This clonotype was seen only a few times. V gene TRBV27 combines with J gene TRBJ1-4, with D tentatively TRBD1 (5 bases). The ends were cut back, 8 bases at V and 10 bases at J, with 14 bases in the middle. Germline CDR1 and CDR2: MNHEY and SMNVEV (reference sequence). The CDR3 length is 12 residues. The CDR3 sequence is CASSRPRGKLFF. In DNA, the CDR3 is TGTGCCAGCTCTCGTCCGAGGGGAAAACTGTTTTTT.

The genes are TRBV29-1 and TRBJ1-5; D gene ambiguous. Germline lookup yields CDR1 SQVTM and CDR2 ANQGSEA. The CDR3 consists of 12 residues. The V and J ends lost 7 bases and 0 bases respectively, with 7 bases between them. The CDR3 DNA reads TGCAGCGCCTCAGATAGCAATCAGCCCCAGCATTTT. Translating gives CSASDSNQPQHF.

The chain combines TRBV5-6 with TRBJ1-1; D possibly corresponds to TRBD1 (5 bases). From germline, CDR1 is SGHDT and CDR2 YYEEEE. The V gene lost 0 bases and the J gene lost 5 bases, with 14 bases spanning the gap. CDR3 length: 15 amino acids. The CDR3 region is CASSLGGIRKTEAFF. In nucleotides, the CDR3 is TGTGCCAGCAGCTTGGGGGGGATAAGAAAAACTGAAGCTTTCTTT. The complete variable domain, with remaining parts taken from reference TRBV5-6 and TRBJ1-1, reads DAGVTQSPTHLIKTRGQQVTLRCSPKSGHDTVSWYQQALGQGPQFIFQYYEEEERQRGNFPDRFSGHQFPNYSSELNVNALLLGDSALYLCASSLGGIRKTEAFFGQGTRLTVV.

The rearrangement joins TRBV28 to TRBJ2-3, with 7 bases identical to TRBD1. The CDR3 consists of 14 residues. V lost 8 bases and J lost 5; bases outside the gene matches: 10. Germline CDR1 is MDHEN and CDR2 is SYDVKM. The CDR3 DNA sequence: TGTGCCAGCGCTTCAGGGGGAAAAGGAGATACGCAGTATTTT. The encoded protein is CASASGGKGDTQYF.

DNA for the CDR3: TGTGCCACCAGTGATTTTCGTACAGATACGCAGTATTTT. Residues: CATSDFRTDTQYF. The V gene is TRBV24-1, the J gene TRBJ2-3; no firm D call. Trimming stripped 1 base from V and 3 bases from J, with 4 bases between. Germline-derived CDR1 and CDR2 are KGHDR and SFDVKD. There are 13 residues in the CDR3.

V and J are TRBV20-1 and TRBJ2-1, with 12 bases aligning to TRBD2. CDR3 length equals 14 residues. V trimming: 7 bases; J trimming: 9 bases; junction bases outside the gene matches: 10. The germline V gene has CDR1 DFQATT and CDR2 SNEGSKA (reference sequence). CDR3 in DNA: TGCAGTGGTACGACTAGCGGGAGATGGCTTGAGCAGTTCTTC. This gives the protein CSGTTSGRWLEQFF.

The chain joins TRBV7-3 to TRBJ2-1, with 12 bases identical to TRBD2. V shed 3 bases and J 8 bases; nucleotides not matched to a gene: 8. CDR1 and CDR2 from the germline V gene are SGHTA and FQGTGA. The CDR3 is 16 amino acids. DNA for the CDR3: TGTGCCAGCAGCTTGGAAGGACTAGCGGGGAGCCATGAGCAGTTCTTC. Its translation is CASSLEGLAGSHEQFF.

J is TRBJ2-1 and V is TRBV12-3 or TRBV12-4; D gene uncertain. The germline V and J ends were trimmed by 6 bases and 5 bases, with 11 bases remaining between them. This CDR3 contains 13 residues. The CDR3 reads CASSPIWNNEQFF. In nucleotides, the CDR3 is TGTGCCAGCAGCCCCATTTGGAACAATGAGCAGTTCTTC.

Remarks on this clonotype: A much larger clone is a single base away; this may be a read error. The chain joins TRBV27 to TRBJ2-1; D gene unclear. Trimming took off 11 bases at V and 2 bases at J, with 7 bases between the two ends. CDR1 and CDR2 from the germline V gene are MNHEY and SMNVEV (reference sequence). This CDR3 region has 11 residues. CDR3 DNA: TGTGCCGGGCCCCCCTACAATGAGCAGTTCTTC. Translating gives CAGPPYNEQFF.

This clonotype has only a few counts. The gene calls are TRBV12-5 and TRBJ1-2; TRBD1 matches at 7 bases. The CDR3 totals 16 residues. CDR1 and CDR2 from the germline V gene are LGHNT and FRNRAP. V was pared by 6 bases and J by 2 bases, with 12 bases of the junction left unmatched. CDR3 protein: CASGDPTGVSNYGYTF. In DNA form, the CDR3 reads TGTGCTAGTGGGGACCCAACAGGGGTTTCCAACTATGGCTACACCTTC. Full variable domain (rest looked up from reference TRBV12-5 and TRBJ1-2): DARVTQTPRHKVTEMGQEVTMRCQPILGHNTVFWYRQTMMQGLELLAYFRNRAPLDDSGMPKDRFSAEMPDATLATLKIQPSEPRDSAVYFCASGDPTGVSNYGYTFGSGTRLTVV.

This clonotype was counted between two and nine times. This chain uses TRBV30 with TRBJ2-4; D might be TRBD2 (6 bases). V was pared by 4 bases and J by 2 bases, with 9 bases between. The germline CDR1 and CDR2 sequences are GTSNPN and SVGIG (reference sequence). The CDR3 is 13 residues long. Here the CDR3 reads CAWTGGPKNIQYF. As DNA, the CDR3 is TGTGCCTGGACTGGAGGGCCCAAAAACATTCAGTACTTC.

The chain combines TRBV6-1 with TRBJ2-3; 15 nucleotides agree with TRBD2. The junction had 5 bases not matched to a gene; V was cut back by 8 bases and J by 5 bases. Germline CDR1 and CDR2: MNHNS and SASEGT. This CDR3 region has 15 residues. The CDR3 bases are TGTGCCAGCTGGACTAGCGGGAGGGCCGGAGATACGCAGTATTTT. It codes for CASWTSGRAGDTQYF.

This clonotype was observed once. This rearrangement joins TRBV30 to TRBJ2-1, with 9 nucleotides matching TRBD1. CDR1 and CDR2 from the germline V gene are GTSNPN and SVGIG (reference sequence). This CDR3 spans 15 amino acids. After removal of 0 bases from V and 4 bases from J, the junction contained 4 bases not matched to a gene. Here the CDR3 reads CAWSVQGAFYNEQFF. CDR3 DNA sequence: TGTGCCTGGAGTGTACAGGGGGCTTTTTACAATGAGCAGTTCTTC.

The chain employs TRBV16 and TRBJ2-3; 11 nucleotides align to TRBD1. V lost 7 bases, J lost 5 bases, and 11 bases stayed unmatched. Germline V gives CDR1 KGHSY, CDR2 FQNENV. CDR3 length: 16 amino acids. Here the CDR3 DNA reads TGTGCCAGCACCCACCGATTGGGACAGGGGGAAGATACGCAGTATTTT. Translated: CASTHRLGQGEDTQYF.

This clonotype turned up a few times. The chain links TRBV6-5 to TRBJ2-7; unclear D gene. The CDR3 loop spans 16 amino acids. Germline lookup yields CDR1 MNHEY and CDR2 SVGAGI. Trimming pared 5 bases from V and 1 base from J, leaving 18 bases between. For the CDR3, the DNA is TGTGCCAGCAGTAACGTCGAAAGCTTTTTTTCCTACGAGCAGTACTTC. Protein: CASSNVESFFSYEQYF.

The DNA for the CDR3 is TGTGCCAGCAGCCTCCGGGACAGCAGCACAGATACGCAGTATTTT. Its protein product is CASSLRDSSTDTQYF. V is TRBV7-2 and J is TRBJ2-3; 7 bases are a match to TRBD1. Germline CDR1 is SGHTA and CDR2 is FQGNSA. V was clipped by 5 bases and J by 0 bases; unmatched bases: 5. This CDR3 is built from 15 residues.

The chain couples TRBV28 to TRBJ2-1; D is undetermined. The germline CDR1 and CDR2 sequences are MDHEN and SYDVKM. The CDR3 is 14 amino acids. Deletions cut 1 base from V and 6 bases from J, with 10 bases between. CDR3 nucleotides: TGTGCCAGCAGTTTATTGACCCCCAGCAATGAGCAGTTCTTC. It specifies CASSLLTPSNEQFF. The whole variable domain, filled in from reference TRBV28 and TRBJ2-1, reads DVKVTQSSRYLVKRTGEKVFLECVQDMDHENMFWYRQDPGLGLRLIYFSYDVKMKEKGDIPEGYSVSREKKERFSLILESASTNQTSMYLCASSLLTPSNEQFFGPGTRLTVL.

This clonotype was counted many times. The J gene is TRBJ1-5, the V gene TRBV10-3; D perhaps matches TRBD1 (6 bases). Germline V CDR1 and CDR2: ENHRY, SYGVKD. CDR3 size: 15 residues. The V gene lost 2 bases and the J gene lost 2 bases, with 10 bases spanning the gap. CDR3: CAISERSGGNQPQHF. The CDR3 nucleotides read TGTGCCATCAGTGAGAGATCAGGGGGCAATCAGCCCCAGCATTTT.

This clonotype was recorded a few times. V usage is TRBV18 and J usage is TRBJ2-7; TRBD1 aligns across 7 bases. CDR3 length equals 17 residues. CDR1 is KGHSH and CDR2 is LQKENI in the germline V gene. V shed 3 bases, J shed 2 bases, and the junction held 13 bases outside the gene matches. This CDR3 is CASSPGLSTGRTYEQYF. CDR3 DNA sequence: TGTGCCAGCTCACCCGGTCTGTCGACAGGGCGTACCTACGAGCAGTACTTC.

This clonotype was seen at least ten times. V gene TRBV4-2 combines with J gene TRBJ1-1; no firm D call. CDR1 is LGHNA, CDR2 YNFKEQ, per germline. The CDR3 spans 14 residues. V lost 1 base and J 1 base, leaving 7 bases between the germline ends. CDR3 in DNA: TGTGCCAGCAGCCAAGGGGCGGAGAACACTGAAGCTTTCTTT. This gives the protein CASSQGAENTEAFF.

This clonotype was detected ten times or more. The chain couples TRBV4-3 to TRBJ2-7, with TRBD2 matching 9 bases. The CDR3 totals 15 residues. The trim removed 0 bases at V and 4 bases at J, leaving 4 bases unmatched. Germline values: CDR1 LGHNA, CDR2 YSLEER. The CDR3 DNA follows: TGCGCCAGCAGCCAAGAGTTGGCGGGAGGGTACGAGCAGTACTTC. This gives the protein CASSQELAGGYEQYF.

Many counts were recorded for this clonotype. The V gene is TRBV6-5, the J gene TRBJ2-2, with TRBD2 matching over 8 bases. CDR1 and CDR2 from the germline V gene are MNHEY and SVGAGI. The CDR3 loop spans 15 amino acids. Trimming took 4 bases from V and 3 from J; bases not matched to a gene: 4. CDR3 in DNA: TGTGCCAGCAGTTCCGGGAGGGGATACACCGGGGAGCTGTTTTTT. This translates into CASSSGRGYTGELFF.

This clonotype was counted at least ten times. The chain uses TRBV5-5 and TRBJ2-3; D call uncertain. V was trimmed by 0 bases and J by 3 bases, leaving 5 bases between them. This CDR3 has 13 residues. The germline V gene encodes CDR1 SGHKS and CDR2 YYEKEE (reference sequence). The CDR3 sequence: CASSLDWTDTQYF. As DNA, the CDR3 is TGTGCCAGCAGCTTGGACTGGACAGATACGCAGTATTTT. The full variable domain, in which reference TRBV5-5 and TRBJ2-3 provide the parts outside the CDR3, is DAGVTQSPTHLIKTRGQQVTLRCSPISGHKSVSWYQQVLGQGPQFIFQYYEKEERGRGNFPDRFSARQFPNYSSELNVNALLLGDSALYLCASSLDWTDTQYFGPGTRLTVL.

The chain couples TRBV28 to TRBJ2-5, with D tentatively TRBD1 (6 bases). The CDR3 loop spans 14 amino acids. Deletions cut 8 bases from V and 1 base from J, with 14 bases between. Germline CDR1 and CDR2: MDHEN and SYDVKM. CDR3: CASLRGTSQETQYF. CDR3 in DNA: TGTGCCAGCCTCCGTGGGACAAGCCAAGAGACCCAGTACTTC.

This clonotype was seen at least ten times. The chain joins TRBV13 to TRBJ1-1; the D gene is possibly TRBD1 (6 bases). Germline-derived CDR1 and CDR2 are PRHDT and FYEKMQ (reference sequence). CDR3 size: 16 residues. With 6 bases removed from V and 0 bases from J, the gap between germline ends came to 17 bases. This CDR3 reads CASSLTTGTMNTEAFF. CDR3 nucleotide sequence: TGTGCCAGCAGTCTTACCACCGGGACAATGAACACTGAAGCTTTCTTT.

The V call is TRBV7-8, the J call TRBJ2-1, with no clear D. CDR1 and CDR2 from the germline V gene are SGHVS and FQNEAQ. V gave up 0 bases and J gave up 6 bases, with 6 bases separating them. CDR3 length equals 13 residues. The CDR3: CASSLALSNEQFF. The DNA for the CDR3 is TGTGCCAGCAGCTTAGCGCTGTCCAATGAGCAGTTCTTC. The whole variable domain, remainder taken from reference TRBV7-8 and TRBJ2-1, is GAGVSQSPRYKVAKRGQDVALRCDPISGHVSLFWYQQALGQGPEFLTYFQNEAQLDKSGLPSDRFFAERPEGSVSTLKIQRTQQEDSAVYLCASSLALSNEQFFGPGTRLTVL.

This clonotype was recorded a few times. The V gene is TRBV10-3, the J gene TRBJ2-1; unclear D gene. The CDR3 consists of 14 residues. Trimming removed 10 bases from V and 9 bases from J, with 22 bases in between. Germline V gene data show CDR1 as ENHRY and CDR2 as SYGVKD. This CDR3 reads CATNGPGSAVEQFF. In DNA form, the CDR3 reads TGTGCCACCAACGGCCCTGGTAGTGCGGTTGAGCAGTTCTTC.

This clonotype was detected a few times. The CDR3 nucleotides read TGTGCCAGCAGCTTCTTCTTTAGCTCTGGAAACACCATATATTTT. Protein sequence: CASSFFFSSGNTIYF. The chain joins TRBV7-9 to TRBJ1-3; D unclear. Trimming stripped 3 bases from V and 0 bases from J, with 9 bases between. The V gene's germline CDR1 is SEHNR and CDR2 FQNEAQ (reference sequence). The CDR3 runs 15 residues. Looking up the rest from reference TRBV7-9 and TRBJ1-3 gives the full variable domain: DTGVSQNPRHKITKRGQNVTFRCDPISEHNRLYWYRQTLGQGPEFLTYFQNEAQLEKSRLLSDRFSAERPKGSFSTLEIQRTEQGDSAMYLCASSFFFSSGNTIYFGEGSWLTVV.

The chain joins TRBV9 to TRBJ2-7; TRBD1 is a possible D gene (5 bases). Looked up from germline, CDR1 is SGDLS and CDR2 is YYNGEE. Trimming pared 0 bases from V and 2 bases from J, leaving 9 bases between. The CDR3 consists of 14 residues. CDR3 nucleotides: TGTGCCAGCAGCGTAGACGGCAGGGCCTACGAGCAGTACTTC. It translates to CASSVDGRAYEQYF.

This clonotype was counted many times. The chain joins TRBV12-3 or TRBV12-4 to TRBJ2-1; a possible D gene is TRBD2 (6 bases). This CDR3 comprises 13 residues. V dropped 3 bases and J dropped 10 bases, with 13 bases sitting between them. The chain's CDR3 is CASSFPMRGEQFF. CDR3 DNA sequence: TGTGCCAGCAGTTTTCCCATGCGGGGAGAGCAGTTCTTC.